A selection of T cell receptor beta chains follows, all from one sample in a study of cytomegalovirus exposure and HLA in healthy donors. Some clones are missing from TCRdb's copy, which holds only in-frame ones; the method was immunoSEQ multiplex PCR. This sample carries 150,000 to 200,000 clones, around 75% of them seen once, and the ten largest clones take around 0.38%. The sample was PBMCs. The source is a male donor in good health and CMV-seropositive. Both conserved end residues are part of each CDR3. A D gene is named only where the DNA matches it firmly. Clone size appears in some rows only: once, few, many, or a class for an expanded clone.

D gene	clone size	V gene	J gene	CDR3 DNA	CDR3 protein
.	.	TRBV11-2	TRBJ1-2	TGTGCCAGCAGCTTAGAAGGGGGAGCTAACTATGGCTACACCTTC	CASSLEGGANYGYTF
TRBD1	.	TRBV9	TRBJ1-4	TGTGCCAGCAGCGCCGAACAGGGGGCCGACGAAAAACTGTTTTTT	CASSAEQGADEKLFF
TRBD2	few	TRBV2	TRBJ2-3	TGTGCCAGCAGTGTGCGGGAGGGCCTCACAGATACGCAGTATTTT	CASSVREGLTDTQYF
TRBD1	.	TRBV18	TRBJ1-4	TGTGCCAGTTCATTGACAGGGGCCGTTGCAACTAATGAAAAACTGTTTTTT	CASSLTGAVATNEKLFF
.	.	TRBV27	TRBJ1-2	TGTGCCAGCAGTTTAGGCGGACAGCCCTATGGCTACACCTTC	CASSLGGQPYGYTF
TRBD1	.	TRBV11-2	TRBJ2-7	TGTGCCAGCAGCTTGGCCGGGACAGGGATCTACGAGCAGTACTTC	CASSLAGTGIYEQYF
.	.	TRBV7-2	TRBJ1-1	TGTGCCAGCAGTAACACAGGGAGCACTGAAGCTTTCTTT	CASSNTGSTEAFF
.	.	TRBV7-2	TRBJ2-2	TGTGCCAGCAGCTTAGGCCCGACTACCTCCTCCGGGGAGCTGTTTTTT	CASSLGPTTSSGELFF
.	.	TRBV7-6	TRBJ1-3	TGTGCCAGCAGCCTCGGACAGCAATTTGGAAACACCATATATTTT	CASSLGQQFGNTIYF
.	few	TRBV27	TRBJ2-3	TGTGCCAGCAGTGACCTGAGGGGGTGGCGAGATACGCAGTATTTT	CASSDLRGWRDTQYF
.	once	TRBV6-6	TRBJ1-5	TGTGCCAGCAGTATTGACACATATCAGCCCCAGCATTTT	CASSIDTYQPQHF
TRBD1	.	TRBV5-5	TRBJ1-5	TGTGCCAGCAGCCCCGGGACAGGGAAAAACCAGCCCCAGCATTTT	CASSPGTGKNQPQHF
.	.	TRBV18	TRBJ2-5	TGTGCCAGTTACGGCTCGGGTCAAGAGACCCAGTACTTC	CASYGSGQETQYF
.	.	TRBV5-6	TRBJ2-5	TGTGCCAGCAGCCCAGGGGGGACCCAAGAGACCCAGTACTTC	CASSPGGTQETQYF
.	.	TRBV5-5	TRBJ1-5	TGTGCCAGCAGCTTCGGACAGTATAGCAATCAGCCCCAGCATTTT	CASSFGQYSNQPQHF